The 29 T cell receptor beta chains below were found in one sample sequenced in a study of metastatic and nonmetastatic thyroid tumors. Prior to thyroid surgery, none of the patients had received any treatment. TCRdb ran MiXCR on the PCR reads. The data contain 34,000 or so clones, roughly 35% of them singletons. Sequencing used tumor tissue. Receptors were obtained from a female donor with papillary thyroid cancer or a benign thyroid nodule (not recorded which). Some clones in this sample may be carry-over from other donors' samples.

The CDR3 here is CASSRLAGSSYEQYF. In DNA form, the CDR3 reads TGTGCCAGCAGTCGACTAGCGGGATCCTCCTACGAGCAGTACTTC. V usage is TRBV7-2 and J usage is TRBJ2-7, with 11 positions matching TRBD2. This CDR3 is 15 amino acids long. After removal of 6 bases from V and 0 bases from J, the junction contained 4 bases not matched to a gene. The V gene's germline CDR1 is SGHTA and CDR2 FQGNSA. The variable domain in full, completed from reference TRBV7-2 and TRBJ2-7, reads GAGVSQSPSNKVTEKGKDVELRCDPISGHTALYWYRQSLGQGLEFLIYFQGNSAPDKSGLPSDRFSAERTGGSVSTLTIQRTQQEDSAVYLCASSRLAGSSYEQYFGPGTRLTVT.

A few counts support this clone. In nucleotides, the CDR3 is TGTGCCGGGGCCGGGACAGAAAAAGGAACAGATACGCAGTATTTT. It yields the protein CAGAGTEKGTDTQYF. The chain uses TRBV2 and TRBJ2-3; 7 bases are shared with TRBD1. V dropped 11 bases and J dropped 3; count of bases not matched to a gene: 14. CDR1 SNHLY and CDR2 FYNNEI come from the germline V gene. This CDR3 comprises 15 residues.

The chain has TRBV5-1 and TRBJ2-7, with 9 bases matching TRBD1. This CDR3 is built from 14 residues. The J segment lost 6 bases and the V segment lost 6 bases, leaving 10 bases of the junction unmatched. Germline CDR1 is SGHRS and CDR2 is YFSETQ. The CDR3 coding sequence is TGCGCCAGCATGGATACAGGGGGCTGGAGCGAGCAGTACTTC. It translates to CASMDTGGWSEQYF.

Points on this clone: This may come from a read error, since a much larger clone is one base off. V gene TRBV27 combines with J gene TRBJ2-7, with 9 bases lining up with TRBD2. CDR1 is MNHEY, CDR2 SMNVEV, per germline (reference sequence). The CDR3 contains 14 residues. V trimming: 3 bases; J trimming: 3 bases; junction bases outside the gene matches: 3. The chain's CDR3 is CASSFGTSRYEQYF. For the CDR3, the DNA is TGTGCCAGCAGTTTCGGGACTAGCCGCTACGAGCAGTACTTC.

This clone was seen a handful of times. The chain carries TRBV10-3 and TRBJ1-2; the D gene is possibly TRBD1 (5 bases). From germline, CDR1 is ENHRY and CDR2 SYGVKD. The V gene lost 0 bases and the J gene lost 2 bases, with 10 bases spanning the gap. This CDR3 is built from 15 residues. The CDR3 here is CAISESYRSNYGYTF. CDR3 nucleotides: TGTGCCATCAGTGAGTCGTACAGGTCAAACTATGGCTACACCTTC.

The V and J genes are TRBV6-1 and TRBJ2-7; 11 nucleotides match TRBD2. Trimming removed 7 bases from V and 1 base from J; junction bases left unmatched: 6. Germline V gene lookup returns CDR1 MNHNS and CDR2 SASEGT. The CDR3 is made up of 15 amino acids. CDR3 nucleotide sequence: TGTGCCAGCAAGGGTGGGACTAGCGGTTCCTACGAGCAGTACTTC. This codes for CASKGGTSGSYEQYF.

V usage is TRBV7-2 and J usage is TRBJ2-2, with 7 positions matching TRBD2. The CDR3 runs 17 residues. The V gene's germline CDR1 is SGHTA and CDR2 FQGNSA. Trimming took 0 bases from V and 4 from J; bases not matched to a gene: 8. This CDR3 is CASSLARGREGTGELFF. The CDR3 coding sequence is TGTGCCAGCAGCTTAGCGCGGGGCAGGGAGGGCACCGGGGAGCTGTTTTTT.

The gene calls are TRBV28 and TRBJ1-2; D unclear. The V and J ends lost 4 bases and 8 bases respectively, with 11 bases between them. This CDR3 is built from 12 residues. Germline V gives CDR1 MDHEN, CDR2 SYDVKM. DNA for the CDR3: TGTGCCAGCAGTTCCAGGACCTACGGCTACACCTTC. Translated: CASSSRTYGYTF.

DNA of the CDR3: TGTGCCAGCAGTTTATGGGACAGGGGCTCCGGGGAGCTGTTTTTT. As protein: CASSLWDRGSGELFF. This chain joins TRBV2 and TRBJ2-2, with 10 nucleotides matching TRBD1. The germline V gene encodes CDR1 SNHLY and CDR2 FYNNEI. The CDR3 consists of 15 residues. The J segment lost 6 bases and the V segment lost 5 bases, leaving 6 bases of the junction unmatched.

The genes are TRBV11-2 and TRBJ2-4, with D possibly TRBD1 on 5 matching bases. V shed 0 bases and J shed 4 bases, with 10 bases lying between them. Germline lookup yields CDR1 SGHAT and CDR2 FQNNGV. CDR3 length equals 15 residues. This chain's CDR3 is CASSLDRTRKNIQYF. The CDR3 nucleotides read TGTGCCAGCAGCTTAGATCGGACAAGGAAAAACATTCAGTACTTC. Full variable domain (remainder filled in from reference TRBV11-2 and TRBJ2-4): EAGVAQSPRYKIIEKRQSVAFWCNPISGHATLYWYQQILGQGPKLLIQFQNNGVVDDSQLPKDRFSAERLKGVDSTLKIQPAKLEDSAVYLCASSLDRTRKNIQYFGAGTRLSVL.

The V and J genes are TRBV27 and TRBJ2-7; D is uncertain. CDR1 and CDR2 from the germline V gene are MNHEY and SMNVEV (reference sequence). This CDR3 has 13 amino acids. Deletions cut 0 bases from V and 7 bases from J, with 10 bases between. CDR3 sequence reads: CASSLSIIREQYF. The CDR3 coding sequence is TGTGCCAGCAGTTTATCGATCATTCGGGAGCAGTACTTC.

This clone was found a few times. The V and J genes are TRBV12-3 or TRBV12-4 and TRBJ2-7, with D possibly TRBD1 on 6 matching bases. The CDR3 runs 18 residues. Trimming took off 5 bases at V and 6 bases at J, with 29 bases between the two ends. Here the CDR3 reads CASSQQTPGHSFGGEQYF. The CDR3 DNA follows: TGTGCCAGCAGTCAGCAAACCCCGGGACACTCCTTTGGGGGCGAGCAGTACTTC.

The chain combines TRBV12-3 or TRBV12-4 with TRBJ2-7, with 7 bases identical to TRBD2. The CDR3 totals 15 residues. V shed 6 bases and J 2 bases; nucleotides not matched to a gene: 10. The CDR3 DNA sequence: TGTGCCAGCAGCAACACCCAGGGAGGGGCCTACGAGCAGTACTTC. It codes for CASSNTQGGAYEQYF.

The table lists this clone with a few counts. The CDR3 nucleotides are TGCGCCAGCAGCTCAAGGACAGGGCGCACAGATACGCAGTATTTT. This gives the protein CASSSRTGRTDTQYF. The rearrangement links TRBV5-1 to TRBJ2-3; 8 bases agree with TRBD1. Losses at the gene ends were 3 bases for V and 1 base for J; bases not matched to a gene: 4. This CDR3 has 15 amino acids. CDR1 and CDR2 from the germline V gene are SGHRS and YFSETQ.

The chain has TRBV28 and TRBJ2-2; 9 bases map to TRBD1. From germline, CDR1 is MDHEN and CDR2 SYDVKM. This CDR3 has 14 amino acids. Trimming cost V 6 bases and J 7 bases; bases outside gene matches: 6. CDR3: CASRTGGRSGELFF. CDR3 in DNA: TGTGCCAGCAGGACAGGGGGACGGAGCGGGGAGCTGTTTTTT.

This clone was recorded a few times. This chain links TRBV6-1 with TRBJ1-5, with D possibly being TRBD1 (5 bases). V gave up 3 bases and J gave up 7 bases, with 16 bases separating them. Germline CDR1 MNHNS, CDR2 SASEGT. The CDR3 contains 15 residues. CDR3 DNA sequence: TGTGCCAGCAGTGAGGACTCTCTTCGGGGGCAGCCCCAGCATTTT. It yields the protein CASSEDSLRGQPQHF.

This clone has only a few counts. This chain connects TRBV6-1 to TRBJ2-7; D gene unclear. V lost 3 bases and J lost 0, with 3 bases in between. CDR1 and CDR2 (germline): MNHNS, SASEGT. The CDR3 length is 12 residues. The CDR3 sequence is CASSDGSYEQYF. The CDR3 DNA reads as TGTGCCAGCAGTGACGGCTCCTACGAGCAGTACTTC.

The chain recombines TRBV6-1 with TRBJ1-1; possibly TRBD1 for D (6 bases). Germline V lookup: CDR1 MNHNS, CDR2 SASEGT. Between the trimmed V and J ends, which lost 7 bases and 1 base, there was a span of 13 bases. The CDR3 has 14 amino acids. CDR3 region: CASNGQGSNTEAFF. The CDR3 DNA follows: TGTGCCAGCAACGGCCAGGGGTCGAACACTGAAGCTTTCTTT.

This clone came up a few times. The chain has TRBV20-1 and TRBJ2-7; 9 positions match TRBD2. CDR3 length: 14 amino acids. Looked up from germline, CDR1 is DFQATT and CDR2 is SNEGSKA (reference sequence). Losses at the gene ends were 5 bases for V and 0 bases for J; bases not matched to a gene: 5. The CDR3 DNA is TGCAGTGCTCCAATTAGCGGGAGCTCCTACGAGCAGTACTTC. Amino acid sequence: CSAPISGSSYEQYF.

This rearrangement joins TRBV6-1 to TRBJ2-7; 8 nucleotides match TRBD2. The germline gives CDR1 MNHNS, CDR2 SASEGT. V shed 7 bases, J shed 5 bases, and the junction held 13 bases outside the gene matches. The CDR3 spans 15 residues. In nucleotides, the CDR3 is TGTGCCAGCACATTTGGGCGGGGGGAAACCGACGAGCAGTACTTC. Translating gives CASTFGRGETDEQYF.

This clone came up a few times. Here the CDR3 DNA reads TGTGCCAGCAGCTTAACCGGGCTACAGGAGACCCAGTACTTC. This encodes CASSLTGLQETQYF. This sequence joins TRBV7-9 and TRBJ2-5; D call uncertain. This CDR3 has 14 residues. In germline, CDR1 is SEHNR, CDR2 FQNEAQ (reference sequence). Trimming cost V 2 bases and J 5 bases, with 12 bases left between them.

This clone has a count of ten or more. The gene calls are TRBV6-1 and TRBJ2-1; the match to TRBD2 covers 9 bases. Germline lookup yields CDR1 MNHNS and CDR2 SASEGT. The ends lost 7 bases at V and 0 bases at J; junction bases unmatched: 7. CDR3 length: 16 residues. CDR3 sequence (DNA): TGTGCCAGCAAAGAGACTAGCGGTAGCTCCTACAATGAGCAGTTCTTC. Translated: CASKETSGSSYNEQFF.

This clone was seen only a few times. The chain combines TRBV6-1 with TRBJ1-6; D uncertain. The V and J ends lost 7 bases and 0 bases respectively, with 4 bases between them. Per the germline V gene, CDR1 is MNHNS and CDR2 is SASEGT. This CDR3 region has 13 residues. In DNA, the CDR3 is TGTGCCAGCAAGGTCTCCTATAATTCACCCCTCCACTTT. Protein sequence: CASKVSYNSPLHF.

By share of the sample, this clone is large. V usage is TRBV27 and J usage is TRBJ2-7; 11 nucleotides match TRBD1. CDR1 is MNHEY and CDR2 is SMNVEV in the germline V gene (reference sequence). CDR3 length: 16 residues. The J segment lost 3 bases and the V segment lost 6 bases, leaving 10 bases of the junction unmatched. In nucleotides, the CDR3 is TGTGCCAGCAGCCGACTCCGGGACAGGGGGGTCTACGAGCAGTACTTC. Amino acids: CASSRLRDRGVYEQYF.

There are a few counts of this clone. The chain recombines TRBV2 with TRBJ1-5; 10 nucleotides line up with TRBD1. Germline trimming cut 6 bases from V and 5 bases from J; bases unmatched to any gene: 7. In germline, CDR1 is SNHLY, CDR2 FYNNEI. This CDR3 is built from 15 residues. Here the CDR3 reads CASRGQGRGDQPQHF. The CDR3 DNA is TGTGCCAGCAGGGGACAGGGGAGGGGGGATCAGCCCCAGCATTTT.

The J gene is TRBJ2-5, the V gene TRBV5-1, with D maybe TRBD2 (6 bases). The CDR3 runs to 16 residues. CDR1 and CDR2 (germline): SGHRS, YFSETQ. The ends were cut back, 7 bases at V and 2 bases at J, with 21 bases in the middle. The CDR3 DNA reads as TGCGCCAGCGCCTTCTCCCCGGGGGTGAGACAAGAGACCCAGTACTTC. This codes for CASAFSPGVRQETQYF.

The chain employs TRBV11-2 and TRBJ1-2; D unclear. The CDR3 consists of 17 residues. The germline V gene has CDR1 SGHAT and CDR2 FQNNGV. The V and J ends lost 0 bases and 5 bases respectively, with 19 bases between them. This CDR3 is CASSLDLYSGFGYGYTF. CDR3 nucleotide sequence: TGTGCCAGCAGCTTAGATCTTTATTCGGGGTTCGGGTATGGCTACACCTTC. The full variable domain, with the rest looked up from reference TRBV11-2 and TRBJ1-2, is EAGVAQSPRYKIIEKRQSVAFWCNPISGHATLYWYQQILGQGPKLLIQFQNNGVVDDSQLPKDRFSAERLKGVDSTLKIQPAKLEDSAVYLCASSLDLYSGFGYGYTFGSGTRLTVV.

The rearrangement links TRBV7-2 to TRBJ2-7, with D possibly TRBD2 on 5 matching bases. From germline, CDR1 is SGHTA and CDR2 FQGNSA. The CDR3 contains 13 residues. Trimming removed 0 bases from V and 3 bases from J, with 6 bases in between. CDR3 sequence reads: CASSLAEGYEQYF. The CDR3 DNA reads TGTGCCAGCAGCTTAGCCGAGGGCTACGAGCAGTACTTC. The full variable domain, with the rest looked up from reference TRBV7-2 and TRBJ2-7, is GAGVSQSPSNKVTEKGKDVELRCDPISGHTALYWYRQSLGQGLEFLIYFQGNSAPDKSGLPSDRFSAERTGGSVSTLTIQRTQQEDSAVYLCASSLAEGYEQYFGPGTRLTVT.

This clone appeared a few times. This chain links TRBV6-1 with TRBJ2-1; TRBD1 matches 7 bases. V lost 11 bases and J lost 7; bases outside the gene matches: 14. Per germline, CDR1 MNHNS and CDR2 SASEGT. The CDR3 sequence is 14 residues long. DNA for the CDR3: TGTGCCGCCACAGGGGTCCCCGGCTGGAATGAGCAGTTCTTC. Its translation is CAATGVPGWNEQFF.